The T cell receptor (beta chain) under discussion was sequenced for a study of blood T cell repertoires in COVID-19. Study at large: Samples taken during acute and convalescent COVID-19 were collected in the United States, Italy and Spain.

Germline V gene lookup returns CDR1 SGHTA and CDR2 FQGNSA. The V and J ends lost 0 bases and 0 bases, in that order; junction bases with no gene match: 4. The CDR3 consists of 16 residues. Per the study methods: Researchers report that nucleated cell counts were estimated from reference gene primer amplification. The assay was immunoSEQ multiplex PCR, and TCRdb's table has in-frame clones only and misses some. The V and J calls and clone size come from that table; D and trimming were worked out from the DNA. The table lists 72,000 or so clones, 80% to 95% of them singletons. The receptor's source is a woman older than 75 with acute or convalescent COVID-19. Specimen: peripheral blood. This chain links TRBV7-2 with TRBJ1-2, with 7 bases aligning to TRBD1. The CDR3 nucleotides are TGTGCCAGCAGCTTAGCATCGACAGGGTCTAACTATGGCTACACCTTC. Translation: CASSLASTGSNYGYTF.